This entry lists 2 T cell receptor beta chains sequenced from one sample in a study of T cells in Graves' hyperthyroidism and ophthalmopathy (dated by TCRdb to the late 2010s). The library came from multiplex PCR. The reads were generated on an Illumina HiSeq 2000. Amplification of TCR beta CDR3 regions was carried out from RNA transcripts. The first round of RT-PCR for the TCR CDR3 was performed with the HTBI primer set and the Qiagen OneStep RT-PCR kit. TCRdb passed the public sequencing reads through fastp at Q25 and MiXCR, retaining productive beta sequences. Under each unique CDR3 protein, matching rows form one entry showing the most common genes and DNA. This sample comprises nearly 600,000 distinct CDR3 sequences, about 15% of them detected only once. Together, the top ten hold about 5.8% of the sample. Material: blood. The receptors originated from a woman aged 25 to 39 with Graves' hyperthyroidism that later progressed to Graves' ophthalmopathy.

Ten or more counts support this clonotype. The chain recombines TRBV2 with TRBJ2-3; D remains unclear. There are 14 residues in the CDR3. In germline, CDR1 is SNHLY, CDR2 FYNNEI. V shed 4 bases and J shed 0 bases, with 8 bases lying between them. CDR3 residues: CASSAWRSTDTQYF. CDR3 sequence (DNA): TGTGCCAGCAGTGCTTGGCGGAGCACAGATACGCAGTATTTT.

This rearrangement joins TRBV19 to TRBJ1-6; 7 nucleotides agree with TRBD1. The CDR3 totals 14 residues. Germline assignment: CDR1 LNHDA and CDR2 SQIVND (reference sequence). With V trimmed by 5 bases and J by 8 bases, 6 bases remained unmatched. CDR3 loop: CASSAGQEYSPLHF. The CDR3 region has the DNA TGTGCCAGTAGTGCCGGACAGGAGTATTCACCCCTCCACTTT.